What follows are 30 T cell receptor beta chains derived from one specimen sequenced in a study of blood T cell repertoires in COVID-19. Profiling relied on immunoSEQ multiplex PCR, and the TCRdb table lists in-frame clones only, not all of them. This table has 200,000 to 250,000 clones, around 88% appearing once. The sequenced sample was PBMCs or T cells enriched from blood (not recorded which). These receptors were taken from a woman between 45 and 60 years old with acute COVID-19.

V usage is TRBV2 and J usage is TRBJ1-6; the match to TRBD1 covers 7 bases. V was clipped by 0 bases and J by 3 bases; unmatched bases: 2. In germline, CDR1 is SNHLY, CDR2 FYNNEI. The CDR3 covers 16 residues. The CDR3 spells CASSEAWTGYNSPLHF. Here the CDR3 DNA reads TGTGCCAGCAGTGAAGCTTGGACAGGCTATAATTCACCCCTCCACTTT.

V gene TRBV29-1 combines with J gene TRBJ1-2, with 7 bases that match TRBD1. The CDR3 loop spans 12 amino acids. Germline loops: CDR1 SQVTM, CDR2 ANQGSEA. After removal of 4 bases from V and 3 bases from J, the junction contained 2 bases not matched to a gene. The CDR3 reads CSVVGTDYGYTF. CDR3 in DNA: TGCAGCGTTGTGGGGACAGACTATGGCTACACCTTC.

The rearrangement joins TRBV27 to TRBJ2-1; D possibly corresponds to TRBD2 (6 bases). V was trimmed by 1 base and J by 0 bases, leaving 10 bases between them. CDR3 size: 16 residues. The germline V gene has CDR1 MNHEY and CDR2 SMNVEV (reference sequence). CDR3 loop: CASSLWDSGSYNEQFF. The CDR3 nucleotides are TGTGCCAGCAGTTTATGGGACTCCGGCTCCTACAATGAGCAGTTCTTC.

The V and J genes are TRBV4-1 and TRBJ2-3; D remains ambiguous. With 5 bases removed from V and 2 bases from J, the gap between germline ends came to 14 bases. This CDR3 has 15 residues. Germline lookup yields CDR1 MGHRA and CDR2 YSYEKL. In DNA, the CDR3 is TGCGCCAGCAGCTGGGCCTTATCCTCCACAGATACGCAGTATTTT. The encoded protein is CASSWALSSTDTQYF.

This rearrangement joins TRBV27 to TRBJ2-5; 9 bases are a match to TRBD1. Germline V gene sequence: CDR1 MNHEY, CDR2 SMNVEV (reference sequence). Unmatched junction bases numbered 8, after V lost 4 bases and J lost 5 bases. This CDR3 is built from 15 residues. CDR3 DNA: TGTGCCAGCAGTTCGTTAACAGGGGGCTTGGAGACCCAGTACTTC. Translated, it gives CASSSLTGGLETQYF.

The chain carries TRBV7-9 and TRBJ1-2, with 7 nucleotides matching TRBD1. Germline-derived CDR1 and CDR2 are SEHNR and FQNEAQ (reference sequence). Losses at the gene ends were 5 bases for V and 4 bases for J; bases not matched to a gene: 4. The CDR3 is 13 amino acids. CDR3 DNA sequence: TGTGCCAGCAGCGGTACAGGGGTCTATGGCTACACCTTC. Translating gives CASSGTGVYGYTF.

This sequence joins TRBV29-1 and TRBJ2-2, with 9 bases aligning to TRBD1. The germline CDR1 and CDR2 sequences are SQVTM and ANQGSEA. V shed 7 bases and J 8 bases; nucleotides not matched to a gene: 14. This CDR3 comprises 15 residues. The CDR3 bases are TGCAGCGCCGGGGGACAGGGTGGTTGGTTGGGGGAGCTGTTTTTT. Translating gives CSAGGQGGWLGELFF.

A single count supports this clone. This chain connects TRBV7-2 to TRBJ2-7; TRBD2 agrees at 10 bases. Unmatched junction bases numbered 7, after V lost 5 bases and J lost 3 bases. Per germline, CDR1 SGHTA and CDR2 FQGNSA. The length of the CDR3 is 15 residues. CDR3 region: CASSPWTSGGYEQYF. CDR3 sequence (DNA): TGTGCCAGCAGCCCATGGACTAGCGGCGGCTACGAGCAGTACTTC. The variable domain in full, with the rest retrieved from reference TRBV7-2 and TRBJ2-7, is GAGVSQSPSNKVTEKGKDVELRCDPISGHTALYWYRQSLGQGLEFLIYFQGNSAPDKSGLPSDRFSAERTGGSVSTLTIQRTQQEDSAVYLCASSPWTSGGYEQYFGPGTRLTVT.

This chain joins TRBV28 and TRBJ1-5, with a tentative D call TRBD1 (6 bases). The germline V gene encodes CDR1 MDHEN and CDR2 SYDVKM. CDR3 length equals 15 residues. The ends were cut back, 5 bases at V and 2 bases at J, with 13 bases in the middle. CDR3: CASSTPGDGNQPQHF. The CDR3 DNA sequence: TGTGCCAGCAGTACTCCAGGGGACGGCAATCAGCCCCAGCATTTT. The full variable domain, rest sourced from reference TRBV28 and TRBJ1-5, is DVKVTQSSRYLVKRTGEKVFLECVQDMDHENMFWYRQDPGLGLRLIYFSYDVKMKEKGDIPEGYSVSREKKERFSLILESASTNQTSMYLCASSTPGDGNQPQHFGDGTRLSIL.

This clone came up a few times. The chain uses TRBV7-8 and TRBJ1-5; a possible D gene is TRBD1 (6 bases). CDR1 is SGHVS and CDR2 is FQNEAQ in the germline V gene. The CDR3 is 16 residues long. V was trimmed by 5 bases and J by 4 bases, leaving 18 bases between them. DNA for the CDR3: TGTGCCAGCAGCCTTAGACACGGGGGGCTTAATCAGCCCCAGCATTTT. It codes for CASSLRHGGLNQPQHF.

The genes are TRBV5-8 and TRBJ2-2; TRBD1 matches at 9 bases. V lost 5 bases, J lost 0 bases, and 5 bases stayed unmatched. Germline CDR1 reads SGHTS; CDR2 reads YDEGEE. CDR3 size: 16 residues. CDR3 protein: CASRSGTGTNTGELFF. DNA of the CDR3: TGTGCCAGCAGATCCGGGACAGGGACGAACACCGGGGAGCTGTTTTTT.

The rearrangement joins TRBV4-1 to TRBJ2-2, with 12 positions matching TRBD1. V gave up 7 bases and J gave up 8 bases; unmatched junction bases: 11. Germline V gene lookup returns CDR1 MGHRA and CDR2 YSYEKL. The CDR3 is 16 residues long. This CDR3 reads CASTLAGGQGAGELFF. The CDR3 nucleotides are TGCGCCAGCACGTTGGCTGGGGGACAGGGGGCAGGGGAGCTGTTTTTT.

The chain uses TRBV5-5 and TRBJ2-7; 8 bases match TRBD1. Looked up from germline, CDR1 is SGHKS and CDR2 is YYEKEE (reference sequence). The CDR3 contains 13 residues. The J segment lost 6 bases and the V segment lost 4 bases, leaving 6 bases of the junction unmatched. Here the CDR3 reads CASSRTGMSEQYF. The DNA for the CDR3 is TGTGCCAGCAGCCGGACAGGGATGAGCGAGCAGTACTTC.

The V gene is TRBV19, the J gene TRBJ1-1; maybe TRBD1 (5 bases). Trimming took 5 bases from V and 2 from J, leaving 18 bases between them. This CDR3 region has 16 residues. The germline CDR1 and CDR2 sequences are LNHDA and SQIVND (reference sequence). CDR3 protein: CASSFPRVGINTEAFF. CDR3 bases: TGTGCCAGTAGTTTTCCCAGGGTCGGCATTAACACTGAAGCTTTCTTT.

The rearrangement uses TRBV18 and TRBJ2-2; 11 bases match TRBD2. The CDR3 has 17 amino acids. Germline CDR1 reads KGHSH; CDR2 reads LQKENI. V lost 3 bases, J lost 3 bases, and 6 bases stayed unmatched. In nucleotides, the CDR3 is TGTGCCAGCTCACCCCGCGGGACTAGCGGATACACCGGGGAGCTGTTTTTT. It is translated as CASSPRGTSGYTGELFF.

A note on this clone: The sample contains more than one DNA sequence encoding this CDR3. The chain couples TRBV29-1 to TRBJ1-2, with a weak D call TRBD1 (5 bases). V shed 3 bases and J shed 6 bases, with 11 bases lying between them. This CDR3 is 12 amino acids long. Germline loops: CDR1 SQVTM, CDR2 ANQGSEA. The CDR3 coding sequence is TGCAGCGTTGAGGAGGGGACTCATGGCTACACCTTC. It translates to CSVEEGTHGYTF.

V and J are TRBV25-1 and TRBJ1-1; TRBD1 might be the D (6 bases). The CDR3 is 13 residues long. CDR1 is MGHDK, CDR2 SYGVNS, per germline. V lost 4 bases and J lost 8, with 14 bases in between. The CDR3 spells CASSATGRAEAFF. CDR3 sequence (DNA): TGTGCCAGCAGTGCCACAGGGAGGGCAGAAGCTTTCTTT.

The chain recombines TRBV6-5 with TRBJ2-2; D is undetermined. Germline values: CDR1 MNHEY, CDR2 SVGAGI. The CDR3 is 15 amino acids. Between the trimmed V and J ends, which lost 2 bases and 3 bases, there was a span of 10 bases. This CDR3 reads CASSYGWAHTGELFF. CDR3 sequence (DNA): TGTGCCAGCAGTTACGGGTGGGCTCACACCGGGGAGCTGTTTTTT.

The chain uses TRBV2 and TRBJ2-2, with a tentative D call TRBD1 (5 bases). V was trimmed by 7 bases and J by 0 bases, leaving 9 bases between them. Per germline, CDR1 SNHLY and CDR2 FYNNEI. CDR3 size: 14 residues. CDR3 sequence (DNA): TGTGCCAGCAAGACAGTTTCGAACACCGGGGAGCTGTTTTTT. This gives the protein CASKTVSNTGELFF.

The gene calls are TRBV5-1 and TRBJ2-1; 9 bases are a match to TRBD2. The CDR3 runs to 15 residues. V shed 2 bases, J shed 7 bases, and the junction held 7 bases outside the gene matches. CDR1 is SGHRS, CDR2 YFSETQ, per germline. The CDR3 nucleotides read TGCGCCAGCAGCTTCAGTCTAGCGGGAATAAATGAGCAGTTCTTC. It encodes CASSFSLAGINEQFF.

Comment on this clone: A junction end diverges from the germline sequence, so it may reflect a read error. V usage is TRBV5-1 and J usage is TRBJ2-2; unclear D gene. This CDR3 has 13 amino acids. Per the germline V gene, CDR1 is SGHRS and CDR2 is YFSETQ. In DNA, the CDR3 is TGCGCCCGCAGCCGGGTTCGCACCGGGGAGCTGTTTTTT. Residues: CARSRVRTGELFF. Full variable domain (outside the CDR3, taken from reference TRBV5-1 and TRBJ2-2): KAGVTQTPRYLIKTRGQQVTLSCSPISGHRSVSWYQQTPGQGLQFLFEYFSETQRNKGNFPGRFSGRQFSNSRSEMNVSTLELGDSALYLCARSRVRTGELFFGEGSRLTVL.

The chain couples TRBV13 to TRBJ2-1, with TRBD2 identical over 8 bases. This CDR3 region has 15 residues. Germline V gene lookup returns CDR1 PRHDT and CDR2 FYEKMQ (reference sequence). V was pared by 6 bases and J by 3 bases, with 7 bases of the junction left unmatched. The CDR3 region has the DNA TGTGCCAGCAGTTCTATCAGCGGGAGCTACAATGAGCAGTTCTTC. This codes for CASSSISGSYNEQFF.

The rearrangement uses TRBV12-3 or TRBV12-4 and TRBJ1-1, with D perhaps matching TRBD1 (5 bases). The CDR3 is made up of 12 amino acids. Trimming pared 3 bases from V and 6 bases from J, leaving 8 bases between. The CDR3 is CASSFRGAEAFF. In nucleotides, the CDR3 is TGTGCCAGCAGTTTCCGGGGGGCTGAAGCTTTCTTT.

The chain combines TRBV11-1 with TRBJ2-2; TRBD2 matches 8 bases. The CDR3 loop spans 15 amino acids. V trimming: 0 bases; J trimming: 5 bases; junction bases outside the gene matches: 2. Looked up from germline, CDR1 is SGHAT and CDR2 is FQDESV (reference sequence). This chain's CDR3 is CASSLAASGTGELFF. CDR3 bases: TGTGCCAGCAGCTTAGCGGCTAGCGGGACCGGGGAGCTGTTTTTT. Supplemented by reference TRBV11-1 and TRBJ2-2, the full variable domain reads EAEVAQSPRYKITEKSQAVAFWCDPISGHATLYWYRQILGQGPELLVQFQDESVVDDSQLPKDRFSAERLKGVDSTLKIQPAELGDSAMYLCASSLAASGTGELFFGEGSRLTVL.

In the case of this clone: At the DNA level, this CDR3 is encoded by other sequences in the same sample as well. The chain joins TRBV7-9 to TRBJ2-7, with a possible D match to TRBD1 (5 bases). Germline CDR1 is SEHNR and CDR2 is FQNEAQ (reference sequence). The CDR3 runs 12 residues. V shed 8 bases and J shed 2 bases, with 10 bases lying between them. The DNA of the CDR3 is TGTGCCAGCTCCCGGACAACCTACGAGCAGTACTTC. Translation: CASSRTTYEQYF.

The rearrangement uses TRBV9 and TRBJ1-1; tentative D call: TRBD1 (5 bases). The CDR3 length is 15 residues. CDR1 and CDR2 (germline): SGDLS, YYNGEE. The ends were cut back, 0 bases at V and 4 bases at J, with 13 bases in the middle. CDR3 nucleotide sequence: TGTGCCAGCAGCGTAGATAGGGGCTGGGGCACTGAAGCTTTCTTT. Amino acid sequence: CASSVDRGWGTEAFF.

The V and J genes are TRBV2 and TRBJ2-3; TRBD1 matches 9 bases. CDR1 is SNHLY and CDR2 is FYNNEI in the germline V gene. V lost 7 bases, J lost 6 bases, and 8 bases stayed unmatched. This CDR3 is built from 14 residues. CDR3 region: CASISSTGGDTQYF. The CDR3 DNA reads TGTGCCAGCATATCCTCGACAGGGGGTGATACGCAGTATTTT.

The gene calls are TRBV3-1 (or the pseudogene TRBV3-2) and TRBJ1-3, with D uncertain. The CDR3 runs to 13 residues. Trimming shortened V by 4 bases and J by 4 bases, and 8 bases separated the two germline ends. Germline CDR1 reads LGHDT; CDR2 reads YNNKEL (reference sequence). CDR3 amino acids: CASSPSRGNTIYF. The CDR3 nucleotides read TGTGCCAGCAGCCCCTCTCGGGGAAACACCATATATTTT.

Concerning this clone itself: A far larger clone is one nucleotide away, so this likely arose from a read error. This sequence joins TRBV14 and TRBJ1-1, with a tentative D call TRBD1 (6 bases). The V gene's germline CDR1 is SGHDN and CDR2 FVKESK. The V and J ends lost 4 bases and 1 base respectively, with 7 bases between them. This CDR3 is built from 13 residues. The CDR3 sequence: CASSRTENTEAFF. CDR3 nucleotide sequence: TGTGCCAGCAGCCGGACAGAGAACACTGAAGCTTTCTTT.

This chain uses TRBV29-1 with TRBJ2-4; 7 nucleotides agree with TRBD1. The V segment lost 4 bases and the J segment 7 bases; nucleotides outside the gene matches: 10. The germline V gene has CDR1 SQVTM and CDR2 ANQGSEA. The CDR3 extends over 14 amino acids. CDR3 sequence: CSVVGTVEGNIQYF. The DNA of the CDR3 is TGCAGCGTTGTGGGGACAGTTGAGGGGAACATTCAGTACTTC.